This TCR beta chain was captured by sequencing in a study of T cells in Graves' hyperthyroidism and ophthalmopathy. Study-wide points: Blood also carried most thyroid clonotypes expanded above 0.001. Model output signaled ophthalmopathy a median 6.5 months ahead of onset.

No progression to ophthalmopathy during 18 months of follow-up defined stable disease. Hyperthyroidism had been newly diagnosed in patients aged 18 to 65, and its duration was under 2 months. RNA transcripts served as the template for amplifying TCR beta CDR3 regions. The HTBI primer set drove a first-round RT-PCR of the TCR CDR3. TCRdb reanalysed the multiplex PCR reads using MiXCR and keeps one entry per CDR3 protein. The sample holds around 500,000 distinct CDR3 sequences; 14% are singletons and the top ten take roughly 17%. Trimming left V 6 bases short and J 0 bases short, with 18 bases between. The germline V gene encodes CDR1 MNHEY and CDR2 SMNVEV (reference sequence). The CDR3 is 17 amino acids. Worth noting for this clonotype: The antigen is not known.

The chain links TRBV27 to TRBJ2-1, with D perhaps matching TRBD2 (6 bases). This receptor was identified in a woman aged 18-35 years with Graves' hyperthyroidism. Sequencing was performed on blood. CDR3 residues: CASRIYSGQSSYNEQFF. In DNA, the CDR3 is TGTGCCAGCAGGATCTATAGCGGCCAGAGCTCCTACAATGAGCAGTTCTTC.